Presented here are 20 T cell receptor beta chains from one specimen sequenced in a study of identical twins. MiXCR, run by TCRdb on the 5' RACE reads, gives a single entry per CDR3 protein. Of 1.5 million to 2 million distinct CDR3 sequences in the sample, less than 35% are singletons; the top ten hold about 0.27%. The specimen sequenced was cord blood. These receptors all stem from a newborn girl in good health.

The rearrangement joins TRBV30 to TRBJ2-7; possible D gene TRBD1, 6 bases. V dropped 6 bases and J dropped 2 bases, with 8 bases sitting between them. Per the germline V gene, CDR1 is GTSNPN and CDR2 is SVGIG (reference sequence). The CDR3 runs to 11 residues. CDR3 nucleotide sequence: TGTGCCTGCGGACAGACCTACGAGCAGTACTTC. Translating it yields CACGQTYEQYF.

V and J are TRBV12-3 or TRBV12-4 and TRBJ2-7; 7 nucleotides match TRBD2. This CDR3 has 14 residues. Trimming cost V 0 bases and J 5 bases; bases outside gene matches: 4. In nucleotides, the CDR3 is TGTGCCAGCAGTTTAGCGGGAGGGAACCACGAGCAGTACTTC. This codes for CASSLAGGNHEQYF.

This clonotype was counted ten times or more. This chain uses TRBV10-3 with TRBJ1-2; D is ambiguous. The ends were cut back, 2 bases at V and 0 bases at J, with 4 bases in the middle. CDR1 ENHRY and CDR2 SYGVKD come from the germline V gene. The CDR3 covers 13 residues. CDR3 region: CAISERANYGYTF. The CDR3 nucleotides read TGTGCCATCAGTGAGCGGGCTAACTATGGCTACACCTTC.

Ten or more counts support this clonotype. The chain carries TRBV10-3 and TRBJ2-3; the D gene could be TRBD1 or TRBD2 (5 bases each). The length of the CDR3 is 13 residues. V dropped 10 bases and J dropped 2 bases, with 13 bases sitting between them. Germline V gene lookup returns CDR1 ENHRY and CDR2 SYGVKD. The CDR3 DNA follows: TGTGCCAACCGGGACGGAACCACAGATACGCAGTATTTT. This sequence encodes CANRDGTTDTQYF.

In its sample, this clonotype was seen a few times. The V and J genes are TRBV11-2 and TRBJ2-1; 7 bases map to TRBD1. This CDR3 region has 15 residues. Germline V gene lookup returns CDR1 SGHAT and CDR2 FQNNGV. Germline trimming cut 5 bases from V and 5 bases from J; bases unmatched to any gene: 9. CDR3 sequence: CASSLNLRGHNEQFF. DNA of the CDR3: TGTGCCAGCAGCCTCAATTTGAGGGGGCACAATGAGCAGTTCTTC.

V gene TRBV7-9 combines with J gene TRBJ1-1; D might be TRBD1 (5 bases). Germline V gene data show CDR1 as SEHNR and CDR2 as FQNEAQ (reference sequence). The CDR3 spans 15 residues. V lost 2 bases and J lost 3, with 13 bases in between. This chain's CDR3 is CASSLWLGGDTEAFF. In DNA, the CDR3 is TGTGCCAGCAGCTTATGGTTGGGGGGGGACACTGAAGCTTTCTTT.

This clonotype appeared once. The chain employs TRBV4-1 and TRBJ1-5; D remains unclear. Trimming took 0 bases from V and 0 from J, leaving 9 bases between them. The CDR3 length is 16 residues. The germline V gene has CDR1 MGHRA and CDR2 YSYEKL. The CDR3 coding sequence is TGCGCCAGCAGCCAAGAGGGTCGGGTTAGCAATCAGCCCCAGCATTTT. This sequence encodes CASSQEGRVSNQPQHF.

In nucleotides, the CDR3 is TGTGCCAGTAGTGTAGTACCAGGGGGCTATGGCTACACCTTC. Translation gives CASSVVPGGYGYTF. The J gene is TRBJ1-2, the V gene TRBV19, with TRBD1 matching 7 bases. Germline V gene data show CDR1 as LNHDA and CDR2 as SQIVND (reference sequence). This CDR3 has 14 amino acids. After removal of 5 bases from V and 4 bases from J, the junction contained 7 bases not matched to a gene.

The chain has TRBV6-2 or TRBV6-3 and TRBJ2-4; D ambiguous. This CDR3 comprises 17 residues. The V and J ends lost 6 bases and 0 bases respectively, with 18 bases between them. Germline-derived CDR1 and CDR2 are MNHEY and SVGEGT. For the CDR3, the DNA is TGTGCCAGCAGCACTGTGGCTAGAGCCCTAGCCAAAAACATTCAGTACTTC. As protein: CASSTVARALAKNIQYF.

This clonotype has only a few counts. The CDR3 DNA reads TGTGCCAGCAGTGTCTGGGGGGGCGGCTACGAGCAGTACTTC. It translates to CASSVWGGGYEQYF. The chain joins TRBV12-3 or TRBV12-4 to TRBJ2-7, with a tentative D call TRBD2 (7 bases). There are 14 residues in the CDR3. Trimming cost V 5 bases and J 3 bases, with 14 bases left between them.

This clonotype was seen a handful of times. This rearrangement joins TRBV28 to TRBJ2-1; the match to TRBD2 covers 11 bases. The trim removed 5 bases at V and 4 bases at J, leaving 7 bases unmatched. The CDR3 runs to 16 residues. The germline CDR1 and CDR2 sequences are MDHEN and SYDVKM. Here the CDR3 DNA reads TGTGCCAGCAGTCAGACTAGCGGGATCGGTTACAATGAGCAGTTCTTC. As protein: CASSQTSGIGYNEQFF.

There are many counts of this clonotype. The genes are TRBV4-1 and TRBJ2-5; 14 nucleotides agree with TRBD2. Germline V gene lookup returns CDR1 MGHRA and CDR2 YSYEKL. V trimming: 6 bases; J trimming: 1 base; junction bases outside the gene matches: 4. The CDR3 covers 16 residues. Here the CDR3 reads CASSRTSGRFQETQYF. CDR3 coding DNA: TGCGCCAGCAGTCGGACTAGCGGGAGGTTCCAAGAGACCCAGTACTTC.

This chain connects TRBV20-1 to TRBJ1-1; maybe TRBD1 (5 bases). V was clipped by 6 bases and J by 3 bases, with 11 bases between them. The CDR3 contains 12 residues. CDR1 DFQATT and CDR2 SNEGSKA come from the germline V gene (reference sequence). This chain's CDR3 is CSAGGGYTEAFF. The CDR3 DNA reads TGCAGTGCAGGTGGGGGTTACACTGAAGCTTTCTTT.

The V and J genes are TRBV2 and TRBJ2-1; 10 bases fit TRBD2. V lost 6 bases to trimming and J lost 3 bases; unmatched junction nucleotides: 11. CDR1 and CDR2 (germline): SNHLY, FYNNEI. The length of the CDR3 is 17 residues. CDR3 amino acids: CASSEHLLAGRYNEQFF. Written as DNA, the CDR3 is TGTGCCAGCAGCGAACACCTACTAGCGGGGCGCTACAATGAGCAGTTCTTC.

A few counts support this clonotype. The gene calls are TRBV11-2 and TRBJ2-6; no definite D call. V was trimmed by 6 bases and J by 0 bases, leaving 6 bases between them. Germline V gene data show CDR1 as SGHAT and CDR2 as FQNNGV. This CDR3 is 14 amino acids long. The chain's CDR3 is CASRRLSGANVLTF. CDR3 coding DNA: TGTGCCAGCAGGCGACTCTCTGGGGCCAACGTCCTGACTTTC. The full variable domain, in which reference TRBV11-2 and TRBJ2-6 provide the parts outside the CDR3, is EAGVAQSPRYKIIEKRQSVAFWCNPISGHATLYWYQQILGQGPKLLIQFQNNGVVDDSQLPKDRFSAERLKGVDSTLKIQPAKLEDSAVYLCASRRLSGANVLTFGAGSRLTVL.

The CDR3 region has the DNA TGTGCCAGCAGCAAAGTTCGGACCCTTGAAAAACTGTTTTTT. Residues: CASSKVRTLEKLFF. The chain recombines TRBV9 with TRBJ1-4; unclear D gene. This CDR3 has 14 residues. Trimming left V 4 bases short and J 7 bases short, with 14 bases between. Germline-derived CDR1 and CDR2 are SGDLS and YYNGEE.

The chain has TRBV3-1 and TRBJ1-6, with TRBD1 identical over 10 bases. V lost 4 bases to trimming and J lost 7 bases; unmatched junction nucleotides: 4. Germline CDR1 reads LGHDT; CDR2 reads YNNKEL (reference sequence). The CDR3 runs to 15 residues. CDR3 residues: CASSPPGQGNSPLHF. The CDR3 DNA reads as TGTGCCAGCAGCCCACCGGGACAGGGGAATTCACCCCTCCACTTT. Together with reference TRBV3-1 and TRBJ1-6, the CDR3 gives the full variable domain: DTAVSQTPKYLVTQMGNDKSIKCEQNLGHDTMYWYKQDSKKFLKIMFSYNNKELIINETVPNRFSPKSPDKAHLNLHINSLELGDSAVYFCASSPPGQGNSPLHFGNGTRLTVT.

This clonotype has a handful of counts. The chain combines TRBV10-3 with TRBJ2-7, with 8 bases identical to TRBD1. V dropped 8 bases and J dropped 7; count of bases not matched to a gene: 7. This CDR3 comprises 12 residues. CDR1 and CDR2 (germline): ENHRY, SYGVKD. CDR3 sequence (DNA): TGTGCCATCGGGGACAGGACGTGGGAGCAGTACTTC. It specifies CAIGDRTWEQYF.

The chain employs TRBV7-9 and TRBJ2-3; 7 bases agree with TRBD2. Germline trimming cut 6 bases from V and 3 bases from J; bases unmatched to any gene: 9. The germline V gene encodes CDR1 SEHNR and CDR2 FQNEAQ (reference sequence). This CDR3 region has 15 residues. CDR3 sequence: CASSSPRTRTDTQYF. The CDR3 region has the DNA TGTGCCAGCAGTTCCCCCCGGACTAGAACAGATACGCAGTATTTT.

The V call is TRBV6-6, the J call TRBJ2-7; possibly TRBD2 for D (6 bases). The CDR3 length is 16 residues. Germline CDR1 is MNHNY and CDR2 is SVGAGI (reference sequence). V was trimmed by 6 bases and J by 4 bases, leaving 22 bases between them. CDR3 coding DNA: TGTGCCAGCAGCCTAATGACGGGCAGGGCGGGGTACGAGCAGTACTTC. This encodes CASSLMTGRAGYEQYF.